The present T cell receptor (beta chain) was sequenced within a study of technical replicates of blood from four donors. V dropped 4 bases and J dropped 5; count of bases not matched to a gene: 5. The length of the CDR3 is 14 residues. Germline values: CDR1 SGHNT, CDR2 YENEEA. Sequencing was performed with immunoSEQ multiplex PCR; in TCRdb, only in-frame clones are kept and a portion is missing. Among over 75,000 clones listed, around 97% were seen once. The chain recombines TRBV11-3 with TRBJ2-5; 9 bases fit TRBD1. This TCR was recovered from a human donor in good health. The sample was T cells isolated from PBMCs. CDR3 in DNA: TGTGCCAGCAGCTCCGGGACAGGGATGGAGACCCAGTACTTC. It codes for CASSSGTGMETQYF.